A selection of T cell receptor beta chains follows, all from one sample in a study of blood T cell repertoires in COVID-19. Assay used: immunoSEQ multiplex PCR; TCRdb lists only in-frame clones, some missing. The data hold under 250,000 clones, with roughly 83% observed a single time. Material: PBMCs or T cells enriched from blood (not recorded which). The receptors originated from a woman in her forties with acute COVID-19. The CDR3 runs from the conserved cysteine through the conserved F or W. The D gene is left open where the match is weak. Size is omitted from some rows. Given values are once, few, many or a class for expanded clones.

TRBJ2-3	TRBD2	TRBV7-6	15	once	CASSVTGTTRDTQYF	TGTGCCAGCAGCGTTACCGGGACTACAAGAGATACGCAGTATTTT
TRBJ2-5	TRBD1	TRBV2	14	-	CASRAGTAQETQYF	TGTGCCAGCAGGGCAGGGACAGCCCAAGAGACCCAGTACTTC
TRBJ1-1	-	TRBV3-1/TRBV3-2	13	-	CASRGQPGAEAFF	TGTGCCAGCAGGGGCCAGCCAGGCGCTGAAGCTTTCTTT
TRBJ2-7	-	TRBV5-1	13	few	CASSFDGGDEQYF	TGCGCCAGCAGCTTTGACGGAGGGGACGAGCAGTACTTC
TRBJ1-5	-	TRBV4-3	15	-	CASSQDRYGNQPQHF	TGCGCCAGCAGCCAAGACCGCTACGGCAATCAGCCCCAGCATTTT
TRBJ1-1	-	TRBV30	13	-	CAWSVKSVLEAFF	TGTGCCTGGAGTGTAAAGTCAGTTCTTGAAGCTTTCTTT
TRBJ2-2	-	TRBV7-2	15	-	CASRRDTMNTGELFF	TGTGCCAGCCGAAGAGATACCATGAACACCGGGGAGCTGTTTTTT
TRBJ2-1	TRBD2	TRBV5-1	15	few	CASSLLAGDYNEQFF	TGCGCCAGCAGCCTTCTAGCGGGCGATTACAATGAGCAGTTCTTC
TRBJ1-1	-	TRBV6-6	15	few	CASSFLQLINTEAFF	TGTGCCAGCAGTTTTCTACAGCTGATCAACACTGAAGCTTTCTTT
TRBJ1-1	-	TRBV3-1/TRBV3-2	14	-	CASSQARGLAEAFF	TGTGCCAGCAGCCAAGCTAGGGGTCTAGCTGAAGCTTTCTTT
TRBJ1-6	-	TRBV27	15	-	CASSLKSGPLSPLHF	TGTGCCAGCAGTTTAAAGTCAGGCCCGCTCTCACCCCTCCACTTT
TRBJ1-3	TRBD1	TRBV7-6	17	-	CASSYGQGRGSGNTIYF	TGTGCCAGCAGCTACGGACAGGGCCGGGGCTCTGGAAACACCATATATTTT
TRBJ2-1	-	TRBV7-9	14	-	CASSQGRGKNEQFF	TGTGCCAGCAGCCAGGGGAGGGGGAAAAATGAGCAGTTCTTC
TRBJ1-2	-	TRBV4-2	13	few	CASSQDLGGGYTF	TGTGCCAGCAGCCAAGATCTTGGGGGCGGCTACACCTTC
TRBJ2-3	-	TRBV20-1	10	-	CSARGLTQYF	TGCAGTGCTAGAGGTTTAACGCAGTATTTT
TRBJ2-2	TRBD1	TRBV18	15	-	CASSPGQGHTGELFF	TGTGCCAGCTCCCCGGGACAGGGTCACACCGGGGAGCTGTTTTTT
TRBJ2-2	TRBD2	TRBV10-1	19	few	CASSGPDEGGNPYTGELFF	TGCGCCAGCAGTGGGCCGGACGAGGGAGGGAACCCCTACACCGGGGAGCTGTTTTTT
TRBJ2-1	TRBD2	TRBV27	18	-	CASSLSMLAGVIGNEQFF	TGTGCCAGCAGTTTATCGATGCTAGCGGGAGTTATAGGTAATGAGCAGTTCTTC
TRBJ1-2	TRBD1	TRBV4-2	15	-	CASSRGQGALGGYTF	TGTGCCAGCAGCCGCGGACAGGGGGCTTTAGGAGGCTACACCTTC
TRBJ1-2	TRBD1	TRBV28	16	-	CASSFGDSLRGYGYTF	TGTGCCAGCAGTTTCGGGGACAGCTTAAGGGGGTATGGCTACACCTTC
TRBJ2-2	TRBD2	TRBV28	17	-	CASTVFGAGGQAGELFF	TGTGCCAGCACCGTTTTTGGTGCGGGGGGCCAGGCCGGGGAGCTGTTTTTT
TRBJ2-5	-	TRBV10-3	15	-	CAISEGSGLQGTQYF	TGTGCCATCAGTGAAGGATCGGGGCTACAGGGGACCCAGTACTTC
TRBJ2-5	-	TRBV18	14	few	CASSHTGFQETQYF	TGTGCCAGCTCACACACAGGGTTCCAAGAGACCCAGTACTTC
TRBJ1-2	-	TRBV14	18	-	CASSQSTRVSQGNYGYTF	TGTGCCAGCAGCCAATCCACGAGGGTGTCCCAAGGGAACTATGGCTACACCTTC
TRBJ2-7	-	TRBV30	13	many	CAWSVGTTYEQYF	TGTGCCTGGAGTGTAGGGACAACCTACGAGCAGTACTTC